This is a list of T cell receptor beta chains from one sample in a study of response to subunit inactivated influenza vaccine. TCRdb called the RT-PCR reads again in MiXCR, with one record for every CDR3 protein. Among a few hundred thousand distinct CDR3 sequences, roughly 10% were seen once, and the ten largest hold 9.5% to 11%. These data were also reused for a study on T cells expressing NK-cell markers.

Sequenced material: PBMCs from blood, taken on the day of vaccination. These receptors were collected from a man aged 50 to 59 who received an inactivated influenza vaccine. Both conserved end residues are part of each CDR3. D genes are given only for firm matches. Size is stated for part of the rows, as once, few or many counts, or as a class when the clone is expanded.

TRBJ1-2 | few | TRBV7-9 | - | CASSLKGQNYGYTF | TGTGCCAGCAGCTTAAAAGGACAGAACTATGGCTACACCTTC
TRBJ2-1 | - | TRBV7-3 | - | CASRATGRHEQFF | TGTGCCAGCAGAGCTACAGGGAGGCATGAGCAGTTCTTC
TRBJ1-4 | few | TRBV7-6 | - | CASSDQVETNEKLFF | TGTGCCAGCAGCGACCAGGTGGAAACTAATGAAAAACTGTTTTTT
TRBJ2-7 | few | TRBV20-1 | - | CSARQQSTYEQYF | TGCAGTGCTAGACAACAGAGTACCTACGAGCAGTACTTC
TRBJ1-2 | - | TRBV4-3 | - | CASSSGRTGYTF | TGCGCCAGCAGCTCCGGACGGACCGGCTACACCTTC
TRBJ2-1 | few | TRBV20-1 | - | CSARDGRLASNEQFF | TGCAGTGCTAGAGATGGTAGGCTAGCGAGTAATGAGCAGTTCTTC
TRBJ2-7 | few | TRBV5-1 | - | CASSLRPGDEQYF | TGCGCCAGCAGCTTGAGACCAGGGGACGAGCAGTACTTC
TRBJ2-1 | - | TRBV15 | - | CATSRGLYNEQFF | TGTGCCACCAGCAGAGGTTTGTACAATGAGCAGTTCTTC
TRBJ2-2 | - | TRBV12-3/TRBV12-4 | - | CASSPAGGVTGELFF | TGTGCCAGCAGCCCGGCCGGGGGAGTGACCGGGGAGCTGTTTTTT
TRBJ1-2 | few | TRBV12-3/TRBV12-4 | - | CASSIFRGESGYTF | TGTGCCAGCAGTATATTCCGAGGGGAATCTGGCTACACCTTC
TRBJ2-2 | - | TRBV29-1 | TRBD2 | CSVEEKGRGDTGELFF | TGCAGCGTTGAAGAAAAGGGGCGGGGGGACACCGGGGAGCTGTTTTTT
TRBJ2-2 | few | TRBV5-1 | - | CASSRRINTGELFF | TGCGCCAGCAGCCGTAGGATCAACACCGGGGAGCTGTTTTTT
TRBJ2-7 | few | TRBV20-1 | TRBD2 | CSARGPSGNEQYF | TGCAGTGCCAGAGGTCCTAGCGGGAACGAGCAGTACTTC
TRBJ2-7 | few | TRBV4-3 | TRBD1 | CASSQDIGTGLYEQYF | TGCGCCAGCAGCCAAGATATCGGGACAGGGCTCTACGAGCAGTACTTC